The rows below give T cell receptor beta chains drawn from one sample of a study of response to subunit inactivated influenza vaccine. Each CDR3 protein is one row after TCRdb ran MiXCR on the RT-PCR reads. The sample consists of about 570,000 distinct CDR3 sequences, roughly 12% of them appearing once. The same sample was also used in a study of T cells expressing NK-cell markers.

Sequencing used PBMCs from blood, obtained on the day of vaccination. These receptors all come from a man aged 50-59 years who received an inactivated influenza vaccine. Both conserved end residues are part of each CDR3. D genes are given only for firm matches. Rows give clone size only sometimes, using once, few, many, or a class for an expanded clone.

clone size	V gene	J gene	D gene	CDR3 DNA	CDR3 protein
-	TRBV5-1	TRBJ1-2	TRBD1	TGCGCCAGCAGCTTGGTGCAGGGGGCAAACTATGGCTACACCTTC	CASSLVQGANYGYTF
few	TRBV5-1	TRBJ2-5	-	TGCGCCAGCAGCCCGACCATAACAGGGTACCGGGAGACCCAGTACTTC	CASSPTITGYRETQYF
-	TRBV2	TRBJ2-1	TRBD1	TGTGCCAGCAGTGAAAAATACAGGGGGTCCTACAATGAGCAGTTCTTC	CASSEKYRGSYNEQFF
few	TRBV4-3	TRBJ2-5	TRBD2	TGCGCCAGCAGCCAAGGTCTAAGCGGGAGCACCCCAGAGACCCAGTACTTC	CASSQGLSGSTPETQYF
few	TRBV28	TRBJ1-6	TRBD1	TGTGCCAGCAGTTTATCGACAGGGATGAGTTCACCCCTCCACTTT	CASSLSTGMSSPLHF
-	TRBV5-1	TRBJ1-1	-	TGCGCCAGCAGCGGCCGGGACACCGCTGAAGCTTTCTTT	CASSGRDTAEAFF
-	TRBV27	TRBJ2-3	-	TGTGCCAGCAGTTTAGGGACTGAGCGCCCAGATACGCAGTATTTT	CASSLGTERPDTQYF
-	TRBV12-3/TRBV12-4	TRBJ1-4	TRBD1	TGTGCCAGCAGTTCAGCCGACAGGGGTCGCGAAAAACTGTTTTTT	CASSSADRGREKLFF
-	TRBV3-1	TRBJ2-5	TRBD1	TGTGCCAGCAGCCAAGAAGTGACAGGGGGAGAGACCCAGTACTTC	CASSQEVTGGETQYF
few	TRBV7-3	TRBJ2-7	-	TGTGCCAGCAGCTTAACGGGAGAATCCGAGCAGTACTTC	CASSLTGESEQYF
-	TRBV6-2/TRBV6-3	TRBJ2-3	-	TGTGCCAGCAGTTACTCGCCGACGACTTTGGATACGCAGTATTTT	CASSYSPTTLDTQYF
few	TRBV20-1	TRBJ2-7	-	TGCAGTGCTAGGGAGGGAAACCCGTACGAGCAGTACTTC	CSAREGNPYEQYF
-	TRBV6-5	TRBJ2-7	-	TGTGCCAGCAGTTACCAAGCAGGTCCACCGGGGTCCTACGAGCAGTACTTC	CASSYQAGPPGSYEQYF
-	TRBV5-5	TRBJ1-4	-	TGTGCCAGCAGCTACGGGACATTACGAGAAAAACTGTTTTTT	CASSYGTLREKLFF
few	TRBV5-1	TRBJ2-7	-	TGCGCCAGCAGCCCCCGGGCTCTCTACGAGCAGTACTTC	CASSPRALYEQYF
-	TRBV25-1	TRBJ2-5	TRBD1	TGTGCCAGCAGTGATGGGGACAGAGACCCTGGCCAAGAGACCCAGTACTTC	CASSDGDRDPGQETQYF